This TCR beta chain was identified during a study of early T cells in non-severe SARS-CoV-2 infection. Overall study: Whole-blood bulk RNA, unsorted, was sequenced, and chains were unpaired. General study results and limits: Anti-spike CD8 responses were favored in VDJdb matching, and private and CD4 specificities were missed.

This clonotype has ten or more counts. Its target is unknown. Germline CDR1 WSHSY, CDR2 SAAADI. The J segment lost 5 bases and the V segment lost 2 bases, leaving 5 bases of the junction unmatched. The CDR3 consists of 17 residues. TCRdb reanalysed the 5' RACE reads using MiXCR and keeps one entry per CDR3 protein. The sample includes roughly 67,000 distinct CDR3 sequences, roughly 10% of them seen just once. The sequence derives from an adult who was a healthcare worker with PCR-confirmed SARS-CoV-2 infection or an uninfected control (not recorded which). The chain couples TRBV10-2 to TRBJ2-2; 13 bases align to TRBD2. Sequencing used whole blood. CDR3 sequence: CASSEPRLAGGTGELFF. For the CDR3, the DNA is TGCGCCAGCAGTGAGCCTCGACTAGCGGGAGGAACCGGGGAGCTGTTTTTT.